The rows below give T cell receptor beta chains drawn from one sample of a study of shared T cell receptors in the human thymus. The protocol was immunoSEQ multiplex PCR, while the TCRdb copy is restricted to in-frame clones and leaves out a portion. The sample has 450,000 to 650,000 clones; 75% to 80% are singletons. The sample was also linked to a second study, of human thymus T cells.

The source material was thymocytes. These receptors all come from a boy under two years old with a congenital heart defect. CDR3s include the opening cysteine and the closing phenylalanine or tryptophan. D genes are given only for firm matches. Part of the rows lack a size; the others show once, few, many or a class for expanded clones.

clone size: NA; D gene: TRBD2; V gene: TRBV4-3; J gene: TRBJ2-7; CDR3 protein: CASSRSGVPYEQYF; CDR3 DNA: TGCGCCAGCAGCCGCAGCGGGGTACCCTACGAGCAGTACTTC
clone size: NA; D gene: TRBD1; V gene: TRBV6-5; J gene: TRBJ1-2; CDR3 protein: CASSPDRGGGYTF; CDR3 DNA: TGTGCCAGCAGTCCGGACAGGGGTGGTGGCTACACCTTC
clone size: NA; D gene: TRBD2; V gene: TRBV4-1; J gene: TRBJ2-1; CDR3 protein: CASSQARREFYNEQFF; CDR3 DNA: TGCGCCAGCAGCCAAGCTCGGCGGGAGTTCTACAATGAGCAGTTCTTC
clone size: once; D gene: NA; V gene: TRBV7-6; J gene: TRBJ2-5; CDR3 protein: CASSLAPAKGEGETQYF; CDR3 DNA: TGTGCCAGCAGCTTAGCCCCGGCGAAGGGGGAGGGAGAGACCCAGTACTTC
clone size: NA; D gene: TRBD2; V gene: TRBV4-2; J gene: TRBJ2-1; CDR3 protein: CASSQDRGRTSGNNEQFF; CDR3 DNA: TGTGCCAGCAGCCAAGATCGTGGCAGGACTAGCGGGAATAATGAGCAGTTCTTC
clone size: few; D gene: TRBD2; V gene: TRBV4-1; J gene: TRBJ2-1; CDR3 protein: CASSPFGLASYNEQFF; CDR3 DNA: TGCGCCAGCAGCCCCTTCGGACTAGCATCCTACAATGAGCAGTTCTTC
clone size: NA; D gene: TRBD1; V gene: TRBV7-8; J gene: TRBJ2-1; CDR3 protein: CASSCRSDRGQDVYEQFF; CDR3 DNA: TGTGCCAGCAGCTGCCGGTCCGATCGGGGACAGGATGTCTATGAGCAGTTCTTC
clone size: NA; D gene: TRBD1; V gene: TRBV7-2; J gene: TRBJ1-4; CDR3 protein: CASSFGTGQLVEKLFF; CDR3 DNA: TGTGCCAGCAGCTTCGGGACAGGCCAATTAGTGGAAAAACTGTTTTTT
clone size: NA; D gene: NA; V gene: TRBV11-3; J gene: TRBJ1-1; CDR3 protein: CASSLDGQGTEAFF; CDR3 DNA: TGTGCCAGCAGCTTAGATGGGCAGGGGACTGAAGCTTTCTTT
clone size: NA; D gene: TRBD1; V gene: TRBV12-5; J gene: TRBJ2-1; CDR3 protein: CASGWGQLYNEQFF; CDR3 DNA: TGTGCTAGTGGCTGGGGACAGCTCTACAATGAGCAGTTCTTC
clone size: NA; D gene: NA; V gene: TRBV4-2; J gene: TRBJ2-5; CDR3 protein: CASSQASGVGTQYF; CDR3 DNA: TGTGCCAGCAGCCAAGCGTCGGGGGTTGGGACCCAGTACTTC
clone size: NA; D gene: TRBD1; V gene: TRBV25-1; J gene: TRBJ2-7; CDR3 protein: CASSEYGDRVIEQYF; CDR3 DNA: TGTGCCAGCAGTGAATACGGCGACAGGGTTATTGAGCAGTACTTC
clone size: NA; D gene: NA; V gene: TRBV27; J gene: TRBJ1-5; CDR3 protein: CASSHGQGKGSGQPQHF; CDR3 DNA: TGTGCCAGCAGCCACGGGCAGGGGAAGGGTTCGGGCCAGCCCCAGCATTTT
clone size: NA; D gene: NA; V gene: TRBV29-1; J gene: TRBJ2-1; CDR3 protein: CSVEDPRGGGSGTNEQFF; CDR3 DNA: TGCAGCGTTGAAGATCCGAGGGGAGGAGGTTCCGGAACCAATGAGCAGTTCTTC
clone size: once; D gene: TRBD2; V gene: TRBV6-5; J gene: TRBJ2-2; CDR3 protein: CASSYSRDYVRELFF; CDR3 DNA: TGTGCCAGCAGTTACTCCCGGGACTATGTCAGGGAGCTGTTTTTT
clone size: NA; D gene: NA; V gene: TRBV18; J gene: TRBJ2-7; CDR3 protein: CASSHARTGINYEQYF; CDR3 DNA: TGTGCCAGCTCACACGCGAGAACAGGGATTAACTACGAGCAGTACTTC
clone size: NA; D gene: TRBD2; V gene: TRBV5-6; J gene: TRBJ2-7; CDR3 protein: CASTALAGGPHEQYF; CDR3 DNA: TGTGCCAGCACCGCACTAGCGGGAGGGCCACACGAGCAGTACTTC
clone size: NA; D gene: NA; V gene: TRBV4-1; J gene: TRBJ2-5; CDR3 protein: CASSQERIAPYQETQYF; CDR3 DNA: TGCGCCAGCAGCCAAGAGCGAATAGCGCCGTACCAAGAGACCCAGTACTTC
clone size: NA; D gene: TRBD1; V gene: TRBV2; J gene: TRBJ2-7; CDR3 protein: CASIPDRAYEQYF; CDR3 DNA: TGTGCCAGCATCCCAGACAGGGCCTACGAGCAGTACTTC
clone size: few; D gene: NA; V gene: TRBV6-5; J gene: TRBJ2-1; CDR3 protein: CASSWTIRSNEQFF; CDR3 DNA: TGTGCCAGCAGCTGGACTATTCGTAGCAATGAGCAGTTCTTC
clone size: NA; D gene: TRBD2; V gene: TRBV4-1; J gene: TRBJ2-7; CDR3 protein: CASSSNLQREKSGGAYEQYF; CDR3 DNA: TGCGCCAGCAGCTCCAACTTACAGCGGGAGAAGTCCGGGGGGGCCTACGAGCAGTACTTC
clone size: NA; D gene: TRBD2; V gene: TRBV6-1; J gene: TRBJ2-1; CDR3 protein: CASRGGRAGGDEQFF; CDR3 DNA: TGTGCCAGCAGAGGCGGGAGGGCCGGGGGCGATGAGCAGTTCTTC
clone size: NA; D gene: TRBD2; V gene: TRBV10-3; J gene: TRBJ2-3; CDR3 protein: CAISVGEDRLAGGPSTDTQYF; CDR3 DNA: TGTGCCATCAGTGTGGGCGAAGACCGACTAGCGGGAGGGCCAAGCACAGATACGCAGTATTTT
clone size: NA; D gene: NA; V gene: TRBV28; J gene: TRBJ2-7; CDR3 protein: CASISPRGGLYEQYF; CDR3 DNA: TGTGCCAGCATTTCCCCTAGGGGGGGCCTCTACGAGCAGTACTTC
clone size: NA; D gene: NA; V gene: TRBV5-6; J gene: TRBJ1-2; CDR3 protein: CASSLPGVGRGYTF; CDR3 DNA: TGTGCCAGCAGCCTACCAGGGGTGGGACGTGGCTACACCTTC
clone size: NA; D gene: TRBD2; V gene: TRBV15; J gene: TRBJ2-1; CDR3 protein: CATSTRNLSGRGNEQFF; CDR3 DNA: TGTGCCACCAGCACCCGAAACCTTAGCGGGAGAGGAAATGAGCAGTTCTTC
clone size: NA; D gene: NA; V gene: TRBV7-9; J gene: TRBJ2-1; CDR3 protein: CASSNRPSEDEQFF; CDR3 DNA: TGTGCCAGCAGCAATCGCCCTAGCGAGGATGAGCAGTTCTTC
clone size: NA; D gene: TRBD1; V gene: TRBV7-6; J gene: TRBJ2-7; CDR3 protein: CASSQGTGGNEQYF; CDR3 DNA: TGTGCCAGCAGCCAAGGGACAGGGGGTAACGAGCAGTACTTC
clone size: NA; D gene: NA; V gene: TRBV12-5; J gene: TRBJ1-5; CDR3 protein: CASGLPGSQPQHF; CDR3 DNA: TGTGCTAGTGGTTTGCCCGGGAGTCAGCCCCAGCATTTT
clone size: NA; D gene: TRBD1; V gene: TRBV5-4; J gene: TRBJ1-1; CDR3 protein: CASSPRDRGMNTEAFF; CDR3 DNA: TGTGCCAGCAGTCCCCGGGACAGGGGAATGAACACTGAAGCTTTCTTT
clone size: NA; D gene: NA; V gene: TRBV7-9; J gene: TRBJ1-1; CDR3 protein: CASSCRGGAGNTEAFF; CDR3 DNA: TGTGCCAGCAGCTGCCGCGGGGGCGCGGGGAACACTGAAGCTTTCTTT
clone size: few; D gene: NA; V gene: TRBV27; J gene: TRBJ1-4; CDR3 protein: CASSSTAHRETNEKLFF; CDR3 DNA: TGTGCCAGCAGTTCCACTGCCCACAGGGAAACTAATGAAAAACTGTTTTTT
clone size: few; D gene: TRBD2; V gene: TRBV7-2; J gene: TRBJ2-7; CDR3 protein: CASSAGTSDQQGYEQYF; CDR3 DNA: TGTGCCAGCAGCGCCGGGACTAGCGACCAGCAGGGGTACGAGCAGTACTTC
clone size: NA; D gene: TRBD2; V gene: TRBV10-3; J gene: TRBJ2-7; CDR3 protein: CAISKRERGYEQYF; CDR3 DNA: TGTGCCATCAGCAAGCGGGAGAGGGGCTACGAGCAGTACTTC
clone size: NA; D gene: TRBD1; V gene: TRBV11-2; J gene: TRBJ1-2; CDR3 protein: CASSLVRTGTGSYGYTF; CDR3 DNA: TGTGCCAGCAGCTTAGTTCGGACCGGGACAGGTTCCTATGGCTACACCTTC
clone size: once; D gene: NA; V gene: TRBV5-8; J gene: TRBJ1-5; CDR3 protein: CASSAPLGAINQPQHF; CDR3 DNA: TGTGCCAGCAGCGCCCCGCTGGGGGCGATCAATCAGCCCCAGCATTTT
clone size: NA; D gene: NA; V gene: TRBV6-4; J gene: TRBJ1-1; CDR3 protein: CASSDSRGMAFF; CDR3 DNA: TGTGCCAGCAGTGACTCGAGGGGGATGGCTTTCTTT
clone size: few; D gene: NA; V gene: TRBV5-4; J gene: TRBJ2-7; CDR3 protein: CASSLSGLPYEQYF; CDR3 DNA: TGTGCCAGCAGCTTGAGCGGGCTCCCCTACGAGCAGTACTTC
clone size: once; D gene: NA; V gene: TRBV7-2; J gene: TRBJ1-5; CDR3 protein: CASSTRTEDSNQPQHF; CDR3 DNA: TGTGCCAGCAGCACCCGGACAGAGGATAGCAATCAGCCCCAGCATTTT
clone size: NA; D gene: TRBD2; V gene: TRBV5-6; J gene: TRBJ2-2; CDR3 protein: CASSRTSGTTGELFF; CDR3 DNA: TGTGCCAGCAGCCGGACTAGCGGGACCACCGGGGAGCTGTTTTTT
clone size: NA; D gene: NA; V gene: TRBV2; J gene: TRBJ1-5; CDR3 protein: CASRVRQDHYSNQPQHF; CDR3 DNA: TGTGCCAGCAGGGTGAGACAGGACCATTATAGCAATCAGCCCCAGCATTTT
clone size: once; D gene: NA; V gene: TRBV21-1; J gene: TRBJ2-5; CDR3 protein: CASSKVKDREGVQETQYF; CDR3 DNA: TGTGCCAGCAGCAAAGTCAAGGACAGGGAAGGGGTACAAGAGACCCAGTACTTC
clone size: NA; D gene: NA; V gene: TRBV6-1; J gene: TRBJ2-1; CDR3 protein: CASSKLDISYNEQFF; CDR3 DNA: TGTGCCAGCAGTAAATTGGACATCTCCTACAATGAGCAGTTCTTC
clone size: NA; D gene: TRBD2; V gene: TRBV4-2; J gene: TRBJ2-2; CDR3 protein: CASSQEGGSLAGVRGGELFF; CDR3 DNA: TGTGCCAGCAGCCAAGAGGGGGGGAGTCTAGCGGGAGTACGAGGCGGGGAGCTGTTTTTT
clone size: NA; D gene: TRBD2; V gene: TRBV4-3; J gene: TRBJ2-3; CDR3 protein: CASSQQPGTSWADTQYF; CDR3 DNA: TGCGCCAGCAGCCAACAACCCGGGACTAGTTGGGCAGATACGCAGTATTTT
clone size: NA; D gene: TRBD1; V gene: TRBV28; J gene: TRBJ1-5; CDR3 protein: CASSSQGANSNQPQHF; CDR3 DNA: TGTGCCAGCAGTTCCCAGGGGGCAAATAGCAATCAGCCCCAGCATTTT
clone size: NA; D gene: TRBD2; V gene: TRBV9; J gene: TRBJ2-7; CDR3 protein: CASSPETSGSLDEQYF; CDR3 DNA: TGTGCCAGCAGCCCTGAGACTAGCGGGAGTCTGGACGAGCAGTACTTC
clone size: NA; D gene: NA; V gene: TRBV4-1; J gene: TRBJ2-5; CDR3 protein: CASSQDWGALETQYF; CDR3 DNA: TGCGCCAGCAGCCAAGATTGGGGAGCCCTAGAGACCCAGTACTTC
clone size: NA; D gene: NA; V gene: TRBV7-9; J gene: TRBJ1-2; CDR3 protein: CASSLGEGAYGYTF; CDR3 DNA: TGTGCCAGCAGCTTAGGAGAGGGAGCCTATGGCTACACCTTC
clone size: NA; D gene: NA; V gene: TRBV25-1; J gene: TRBJ1-3; CDR3 protein: CASSGRGSGNTIYF; CDR3 DNA: TGTGCCAGCAGTGGAAGGGGCTCTGGAAACACCATATATTTT